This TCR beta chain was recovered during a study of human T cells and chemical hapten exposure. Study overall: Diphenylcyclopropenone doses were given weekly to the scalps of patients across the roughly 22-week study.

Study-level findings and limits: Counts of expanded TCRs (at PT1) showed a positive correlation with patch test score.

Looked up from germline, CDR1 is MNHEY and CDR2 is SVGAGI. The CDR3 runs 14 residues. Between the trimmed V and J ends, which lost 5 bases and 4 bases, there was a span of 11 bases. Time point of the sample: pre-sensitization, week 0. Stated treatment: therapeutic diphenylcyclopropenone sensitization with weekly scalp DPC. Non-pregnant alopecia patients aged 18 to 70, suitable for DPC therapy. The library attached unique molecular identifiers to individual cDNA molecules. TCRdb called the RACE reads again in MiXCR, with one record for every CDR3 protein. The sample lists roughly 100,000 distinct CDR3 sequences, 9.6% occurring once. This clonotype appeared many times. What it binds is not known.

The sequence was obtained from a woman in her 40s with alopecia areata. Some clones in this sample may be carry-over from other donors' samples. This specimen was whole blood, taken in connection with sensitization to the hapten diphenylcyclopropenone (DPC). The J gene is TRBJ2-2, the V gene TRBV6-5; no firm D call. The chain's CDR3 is CASSPLGRTGELFF. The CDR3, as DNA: TGTGCCAGCAGTCCTCTCGGGCGCACCGGGGAGCTGTTTTTT.